The 9 T cell receptor beta chains presented below share a single source sample, sequenced in a study of metastatic and nonmetastatic thyroid tumors (dated by TCRdb to 2020 to 2021). Library generation was performed with PCR. Sequencing relied on an Illumina HiSeq 4000. TCRdb's own reprocessing of the public reads used fastp at Q25 and MiXCR and kept productive beta chains. The sample data list about 7,000 clones, and about 18% of these were observed just once. The top ten hold around 24% of the sample. No treatment had been received by any patient before thyroid surgery. The sample comprised adjacent normal tissue. The source of these receptors is a male donor with papillary thyroid cancer or a benign thyroid nodule (not recorded which). Some clones in this sample may be carry-over from other donors' samples.

This clone was seen only a few times. J is TRBJ2-1 and V is TRBV29-1; D perhaps matches TRBD2 (6 bases). The CDR3 has 14 residues. V shed 3 bases and J shed 3 bases, with 12 bases lying between them. Germline CDR1 SQVTM, CDR2 ANQGSEA. The DNA for the CDR3 is TGCAGCGTTGACGGGACTGAAGGCTACAATGAGCAGTTCTTC. Its translation: CSVDGTEGYNEQFF.

In its sample, this clone was seen a few times. J is TRBJ1-2 and V is TRBV20-1; possibly TRBD1 for D (5 bases). CDR3 length: 15 residues. Per germline, CDR1 DFQATT and CDR2 SNEGSKA (reference sequence). Trimming took 5 bases from V and 0 from J, leaving 16 bases between them. The DNA for the CDR3 is TGCAGTGCTTCCCCGGGAGGGGCCGCTAACTATGGCTACACCTTC. Translating gives CSASPGGAANYGYTF.

This clone showed up just a few times. CDR3 DNA sequence: TGTGCCAGCAGATACGATAGGACTAGCGGGCTTAACAATGAGCAGTTCTTC. Translation gives CASRYDRTSGLNNEQFF. The chain links TRBV2 to TRBJ2-1, with 11 bases identical to TRBD2. V trimming: 6 bases; J trimming: 5 bases; junction bases outside the gene matches: 12. The germline CDR1 and CDR2 sequences are SNHLY and FYNNEI. CDR3 length: 17 residues.

The CDR3 region is CASSTYLQGGEQFF. CDR3 nucleotides: TGTGCCAGCAGCACCTATTTACAGGGCGGTGAGCAGTTCTTC. J is TRBJ2-1 and V is TRBV7-2, with D maybe TRBD1 (6 bases). The CDR3 runs to 14 residues. In germline, CDR1 is SGHTA, CDR2 FQGNSA. The germline V and J ends were trimmed by 5 bases and 9 bases, with 17 bases remaining between them. Based on the CDR3 plus reference TRBV7-2 and TRBJ2-1, the full variable domain is GAGVSQSPSNKVTEKGKDVELRCDPISGHTALYWYRQSLGQGLEFLIYFQGNSAPDKSGLPSDRFSAERTGGSVSTLTIQRTQQEDSAVYLCASSTYLQGGEQFFGPGTRLTVL.

By share, this clone ranks as large. The chain employs TRBV6-2 or TRBV6-3 and TRBJ2-2; D not certain. Germline CDR1 reads MNHEY; CDR2 reads SVGEGT. V was pared by 6 bases and J by 2 bases, with 10 bases between. This CDR3 is 14 amino acids long. The CDR3 sequence: CASRRDLNTGELFF. CDR3 nucleotide sequence: TGTGCCAGCAGACGCGACCTAAACACCGGGGAGCTGTTTTTT.

This clone was seen a handful of times. The CDR3 here is CASIHRDRGNYGYTF. The CDR3 DNA reads as TGTGCCAGCATCCACCGGGACAGAGGAAACTATGGCTACACCTTC. The chain recombines TRBV6-4 with TRBJ1-2; 7 bases align to TRBD1. This CDR3 is built from 15 residues. V lost 7 bases to trimming and J lost 2 bases; unmatched junction nucleotides: 10. Germline V gene sequence: CDR1 MRHNA, CDR2 SNTAGT.

The chain links TRBV7-9 to TRBJ1-2; 8 bases fit TRBD1. The ends lost 5 bases at V and 2 bases at J; junction bases unmatched: 4. Per germline, CDR1 SEHNR and CDR2 FQNEAQ (reference sequence). This CDR3 has 14 amino acids. The CDR3 DNA sequence: TGTGCCAGCAGCCGGACAGGGTTGAACTATGGCTACACCTTC. Translating gives CASSRTGLNYGYTF.

This clone was picked up many times. This chain links TRBV10-3 with TRBJ1-2, with 8 nucleotides matching TRBD1. Germline CDR1 ENHRY, CDR2 SYGVKD. Trimming cost V 7 bases and J 6 bases; bases outside gene matches: 10. The CDR3 is 14 amino acids. In DNA form, the CDR3 reads TGTGCCATCACTCGGACAGGGTCTGAGGATGGCTACACCTTC. It codes for CAITRTGSEDGYTF.

J is TRBJ1-1 and V is TRBV6-9, with D hard to call. Trimming cost V 4 bases and J 3 bases, with 3 bases left between them. CDR3 length: 11 amino acids. Looked up from germline, CDR1 is MNHGY and CDR2 is SVAAGI. Here the CDR3 DNA reads TGTGCCAGCAGTTTCGACACTGAAGCTTTCTTT. Translation gives CASSFDTEAFF.